The next 13 T cell receptor beta chains were all read from a single sample in a study of T cells in Graves' hyperthyroidism and ophthalmopathy (dated by TCRdb to the late 2010s). The library was prepared using multiplex PCR. This sample was sequenced with an Illumina HiSeq 2000. The TCR beta CDR3 regions were amplified from RNA transcripts. The TCR CDR3 was subjected to a first round of RT-PCR using the HTBI primer set and the Qiagen OneStep RT-PCR kit. TCRdb handled the public reads itself, with Q25 trimming in fastp and clone calling in MiXCR, and kept productive beta chains. Merged by CDR3 protein, the rows form single entries marked with the most common genes and DNA. The sample table records roughly 570,000 distinct CDR3 sequences; about 45% of these occur just once. 15% to 20% of the sample rests with the top ten. Specimen: peripheral blood or thyroid tissue (not recorded which). These receptors originate from an adult woman with Graves' disease, either hyperthyroidism or ophthalmopathy (not recorded which).

The genes are TRBV2 and TRBJ1-1; the match to TRBD1 covers 7 bases. Germline trimming cut 6 bases from V and 6 bases from J; bases unmatched to any gene: 10. Per the germline V gene, CDR1 is SNHLY and CDR2 is FYNNEI. This CDR3 has 14 residues. The CDR3 bases are TGTGCCAGCAGGTCTGCAGGGGGGACCGCTGAAGCTTTCTTT. Translating gives CASRSAGGTAEAFF. Looking up the rest from reference TRBV2 and TRBJ1-1 gives the full variable domain: EPEVTQTPSHQVTQMGQEVILRCVPISNHLYFYWYRQILGQKVEFLVSFYNNEISEKSEIFDDQFSVERPDGSNFTLKIRSTKLEDSAMYFCASRSAGGTAEAFFGQGTRLTVV.

This clonotype occurred many times. The rearrangement joins TRBV29-1 to TRBJ2-7; TRBD1 agrees at 9 bases. Germline V gives CDR1 SQVTM, CDR2 ANQGSEA. The CDR3 is made up of 15 amino acids. After removal of 3 bases from V and 5 bases from J, the junction contained 11 bases not matched to a gene. The CDR3, as DNA: TGCAGCGTTGACGTCCCTCCGGGACAGGGTAACGAGCAGTACTTC. Translated, it gives CSVDVPPGQGNEQYF.

V usage is TRBV9 and J usage is TRBJ1-4, with 10 bases aligning to TRBD1. The V gene's germline CDR1 is SGDLS and CDR2 YYNGEE. The CDR3 sequence is 14 residues long. The V segment lost 0 bases and the J segment 11 bases; nucleotides outside the gene matches: 4. For the CDR3, the DNA is TGTGCCAGCAGCGTAGGACAGGGGGCAGGCAAACTGTTTTTT. Translation gives CASSVGQGAGKLFF.

Many counts were recorded for this clonotype. The genes are TRBV12-3 or TRBV12-4 and TRBJ2-7; D remains unclear. The CDR3 is 13 amino acids. V was clipped by 3 bases and J by 3 bases, with 9 bases between them. The CDR3 DNA sequence: TGTGCCAGCAGTTTCTACGGTGACTACGAGCAGTACTTC. Its translation: CASSFYGDYEQYF.

This clonotype showed up many times. This chain uses TRBV20-1 with TRBJ2-2; no reliable D call. The CDR3 consists of 13 residues. V was shortened by 3 bases and J by 3 bases, with 8 bases between the two germline ends. Germline V CDR1 and CDR2: DFQATT, SNEGSKA (reference sequence). The CDR3 loop is CSASRLYTGELFF. The DNA of the CDR3 is TGCAGTGCTAGTCGACTGTACACCGGGGAGCTGTTTTTT.

J is TRBJ2-7 and V is TRBV7-8; 7 nucleotides align to TRBD1. The CDR3 has 16 amino acids. Germline trimming cut 4 bases from V and 3 bases from J; bases unmatched to any gene: 12. Germline V gene lookup returns CDR1 SGHVS and CDR2 FQNEAQ. CDR3 coding DNA: TGTGCCAGCAGCTCTGGGACAGCTGGAGGTAGCTACGAGCAGTACTTC. This encodes CASSSGTAGGSYEQYF.

There are a few counts of this clonotype. This chain connects TRBV28 to TRBJ2-7; TRBD2 might be the D (6 bases). This CDR3 contains 12 residues. CDR1 is MDHEN and CDR2 is SYDVKM in the germline V gene. V lost 5 bases, J lost 6 bases, and 11 bases lay in between. In DNA, the CDR3 is TGTGCCAGCAGTCTGCTCGGGGGCGAGCAGTACTTC. This sequence encodes CASSLLGGEQYF. The whole variable domain, remainder taken from reference TRBV28 and TRBJ2-7, is DVKVTQSSRYLVKRTGEKVFLECVQDMDHENMFWYRQDPGLGLRLIYFSYDVKMKEKGDIPEGYSVSREKKERFSLILESASTNQTSMYLCASSLLGGEQYFGPGTRLTVT.

This clonotype was picked up many times. The chain has TRBV7-8 and TRBJ2-5; D gene ambiguous. The CDR3 spans 16 residues. Germline values: CDR1 SGHVS, CDR2 FQNEAQ. V dropped 5 bases and J dropped 2 bases, with 18 bases sitting between them. The CDR3 sequence: CASSPPGPRKQETQYF. The CDR3 coding sequence is TGTGCCAGCAGCCCCCCCGGACCGAGAAAACAAGAGACCCAGTACTTC.

On this clonotype itself: One junction end does not reproduce the germline sequence, and a read error may be involved. The rearrangement joins TRBV7-9 to TRBJ2-7; TRBD2 agrees at 7 bases. Germline values: CDR1 SEHNR, CDR2 FQNEAQ (reference sequence). The CDR3 has 17 residues. The CDR3 DNA reads TGCGCCAGCAGCCAGGGACCTGGGCAGCGGGGCGCCTACGAGCAGTACTTC. As protein: CASSQGPGQRGAYEQYF.

This chain's CDR3 is CASRADRNRNYGYTF. In DNA form, the CDR3 reads TGTGCCAGCAGAGCCGACAGGAACCGTAACTATGGCTACACCTTC. The V call is TRBV2, the J call TRBJ1-2, with D perhaps matching TRBD1 (6 bases). With 6 bases removed from V and 1 base from J, the gap between germline ends came to 15 bases. The CDR3 totals 15 residues. CDR1 and CDR2 (germline): SNHLY, FYNNEI.

The chain is built from TRBV15 and TRBJ1-2; no clear D gene. The germline V gene encodes CDR1 LNHNV and CDR2 YYDKDF (reference sequence). This CDR3 region has 11 residues. The V gene lost 7 bases and the J gene lost 2 bases, with 5 bases spanning the gap. Here the CDR3 reads CATTGNYGYTF. In nucleotides, the CDR3 is TGTGCCACCACCGGGAACTATGGCTACACCTTC.

This clonotype was detected many times. The chain has TRBV7-9 and TRBJ2-7, with TRBD2 as a possible D gene (6 bases). Germline-derived CDR1 and CDR2 are SEHNR and FQNEAQ (reference sequence). The V end lost 5 bases, the J end lost 0 bases, and 14 bases lay between the germline ends. This CDR3 is built from 15 residues. The CDR3 here is CASSPNGRGSYEQYF. The CDR3 nucleotides are TGTGCCAGCAGCCCCAACGGGAGAGGCTCCTACGAGCAGTACTTC. Based on the CDR3 plus reference TRBV7-9 and TRBJ2-7, the full variable domain is DTGVSQNPRHKITKRGQNVTFRCDPISEHNRLYWYRQTLGQGPEFLTYFQNEAQLEKSRLLSDRFSAERPKGSFSTLEIQRTEQGDSAMYLCASSPNGRGSYEQYFGPGTRLTVT.

This clonotype was seen many times. The chain uses TRBV6-5 and TRBJ1-5; no firm D call. V was pared by 2 bases and J by 5 bases, with 10 bases between. Germline-derived CDR1 and CDR2 are MNHEY and SVGAGI. This CDR3 has 14 residues. This CDR3 reads CASSYRWKDQPQHF. The CDR3 region has the DNA TGTGCCAGCAGTTACCGGTGGAAAGATCAGCCCCAGCATTTT.